This T cell receptor beta chain was sequenced in a study of blood T cell repertoires in COVID-19. Study as a whole: Samples taken during acute and convalescent COVID-19 were collected in the United States, Italy and Spain. PBMCs, B-cell-depleted T cells, or T cells provided the cDNA or gDNA that made up the material.

The CDR3 has 14 amino acids. CDR1 and CDR2 (germline): PRHDT, FYEKMQ (reference sequence). The V segment lost 7 bases and the J segment 5 bases; nucleotides outside the gene matches: 10. As processed by the authors: Reference gene primer amplification in the assay estimated nucleated cell counts. Only in-frame clones appear in the TCRdb table, and some are missing; sequencing was by immunoSEQ multiplex PCR. The DNA was the basis for D and trimming; V, J and clone size are from that table. This table has more than 200,000 clones, roughly 80% appearing once. Sequencing was performed on peripheral blood. The chain carries TRBV13 and TRBJ2-7; TRBD1 agrees at 8 bases. This receptor was obtained from a woman in her 40s with active or convalescent COVID-19. The CDR3: CASTLRTGKDEQYF. The CDR3 DNA reads as TGTGCCAGCACCCTTAGGACAGGGAAGGACGAGCAGTACTTC.